The entry below gives a single T cell receptor (beta chain) sequence along with its context. What it binds is not known. Germline V gene sequence: CDR1 WNHNN, CDR2 SYGVQD (reference sequence). This CDR3 is built from 9 residues. Trimming stripped 10 bases from V and 6 bases from J, with 6 bases between. This entry is derived from a study of OX40 agonist ivuxolimab in advanced cancers. Study information: In this cohort, patients received ivuxolimab, an agonistic anti-OX40 (CD134) antibody. Overall study results and limits: At doses 0.1 to 3.0 mg/kg, CD4+ and CD8+ clones expanded. Averaged across samples, CD8+ T cells carried more expanded clones than CD4+ did.

The protocol was immunoSEQ multiplex PCR, while the TCRdb copy is restricted to in-frame clones and leaves out a portion. The sample consists of about 21,000 clones, roughly 77% of them appearing once. At baseline, cycle 4 day 1, and cycle 7 day 1, blood was sampled. Sequences were derived from CD4+ or CD8+ T cells sorted from blood, sampled in a trial of the OX40 agonist ivuxolimab. The rearrangement uses TRBV10-1 and TRBJ2-5, with D unclear. The TCR originated in an adult with an advanced solid tumor such as melanoma, head and neck, liver or kidney cancer. The CDR3 bases are TGCGCCAAGACGCAGACCCAGTACTTC. Protein: CAKTQTQYF.